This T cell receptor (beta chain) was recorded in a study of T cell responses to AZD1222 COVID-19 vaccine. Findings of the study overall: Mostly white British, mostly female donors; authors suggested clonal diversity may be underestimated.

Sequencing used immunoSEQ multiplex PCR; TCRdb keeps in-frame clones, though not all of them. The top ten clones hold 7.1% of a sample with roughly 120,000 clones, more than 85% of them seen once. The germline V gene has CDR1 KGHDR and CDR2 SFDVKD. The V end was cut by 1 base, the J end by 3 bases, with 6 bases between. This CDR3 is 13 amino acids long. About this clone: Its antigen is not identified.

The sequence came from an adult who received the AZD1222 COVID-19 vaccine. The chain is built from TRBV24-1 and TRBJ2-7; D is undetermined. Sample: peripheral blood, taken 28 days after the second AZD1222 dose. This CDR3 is CATSDLGGYEQYF. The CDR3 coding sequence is TGTGCCACCAGTGATTTAGGTGGCTACGAGCAGTACTTC.